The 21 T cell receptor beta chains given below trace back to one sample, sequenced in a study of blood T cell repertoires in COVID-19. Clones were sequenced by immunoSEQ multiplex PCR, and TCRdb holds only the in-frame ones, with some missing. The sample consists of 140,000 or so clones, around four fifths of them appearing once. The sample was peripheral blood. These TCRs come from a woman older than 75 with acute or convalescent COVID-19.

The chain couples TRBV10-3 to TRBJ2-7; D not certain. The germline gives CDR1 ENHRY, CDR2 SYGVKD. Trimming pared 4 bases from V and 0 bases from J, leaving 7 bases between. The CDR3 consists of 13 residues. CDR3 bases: TGTGCCATCAGTGGCGGTTTCTCCTACGAGCAGTACTTC. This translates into CAISGGFSYEQYF.

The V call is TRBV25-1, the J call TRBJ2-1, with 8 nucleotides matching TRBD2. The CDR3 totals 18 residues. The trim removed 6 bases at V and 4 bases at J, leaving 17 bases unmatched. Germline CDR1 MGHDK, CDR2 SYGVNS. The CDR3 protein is CASREGGWSSGVYNEQFF. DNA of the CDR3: TGTGCCAGCAGGGAGGGGGGTTGGAGTAGCGGGGTATACAATGAGCAGTTCTTC.

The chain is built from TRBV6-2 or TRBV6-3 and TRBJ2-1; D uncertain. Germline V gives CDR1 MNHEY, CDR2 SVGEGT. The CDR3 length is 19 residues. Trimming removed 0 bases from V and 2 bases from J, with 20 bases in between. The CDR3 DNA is TGTGCCAGCAGTTACTCGGCCGCCCCCCTAGTTTCCACCTACAATGAGCAGTTCTTC. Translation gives CASSYSAAPLVSTYNEQFF.

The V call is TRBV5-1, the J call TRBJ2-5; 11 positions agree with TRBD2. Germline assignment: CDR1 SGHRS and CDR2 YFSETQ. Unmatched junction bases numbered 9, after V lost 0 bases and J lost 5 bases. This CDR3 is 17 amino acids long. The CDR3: CASSLGSTSGGEETQYF. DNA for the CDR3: TGCGCCAGCAGCTTGGGGAGTACTAGCGGGGGCGAGGAGACCCAGTACTTC. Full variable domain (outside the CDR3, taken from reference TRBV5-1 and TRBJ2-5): KAGVTQTPRYLIKTRGQQVTLSCSPISGHRSVSWYQQTPGQGLQFLFEYFSETQRNKGNFPGRFSGRQFSNSRSEMNVSTLELGDSALYLCASSLGSTSGGEETQYFGPGTRLLVL.

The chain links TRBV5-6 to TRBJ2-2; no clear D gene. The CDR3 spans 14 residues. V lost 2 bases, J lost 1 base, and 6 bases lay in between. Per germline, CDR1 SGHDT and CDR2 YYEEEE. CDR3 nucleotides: TGTGCCAGCAGCTTACAGATGAACACCGGGGAGCTGTTTTTT. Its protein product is CASSLQMNTGELFF.

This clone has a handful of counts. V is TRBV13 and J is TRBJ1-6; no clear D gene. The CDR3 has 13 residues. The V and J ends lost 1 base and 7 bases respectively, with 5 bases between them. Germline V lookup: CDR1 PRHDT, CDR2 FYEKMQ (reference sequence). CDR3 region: CASSLDSNSPLHF. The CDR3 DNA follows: TGTGCCAGCAGCTTAGACAGCAATTCACCCCTCCACTTT.

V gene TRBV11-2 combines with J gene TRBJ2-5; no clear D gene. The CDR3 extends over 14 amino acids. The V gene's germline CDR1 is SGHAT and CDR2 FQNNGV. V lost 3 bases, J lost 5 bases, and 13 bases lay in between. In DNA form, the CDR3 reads TGTGCCAGCAGCTTCAACGCCTATCTGGAGACCCAGTACTTC. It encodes CASSFNAYLETQYF.

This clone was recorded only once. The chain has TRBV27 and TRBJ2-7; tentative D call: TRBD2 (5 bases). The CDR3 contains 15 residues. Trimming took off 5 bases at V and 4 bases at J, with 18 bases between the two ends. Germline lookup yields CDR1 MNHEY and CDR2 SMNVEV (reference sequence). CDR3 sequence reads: CASSGSSRRMYEQYF. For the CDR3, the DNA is TGTGCCAGCAGTGGCTCTAGCAGGAGGATGTACGAGCAGTACTTC.

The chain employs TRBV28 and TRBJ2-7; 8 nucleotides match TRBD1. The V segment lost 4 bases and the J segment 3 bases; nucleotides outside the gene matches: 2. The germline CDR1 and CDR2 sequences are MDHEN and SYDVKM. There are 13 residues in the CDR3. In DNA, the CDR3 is TGTGCCAGCAGTTCCGGACAGGGCTACGAGCAGTACTTC. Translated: CASSSGQGYEQYF.

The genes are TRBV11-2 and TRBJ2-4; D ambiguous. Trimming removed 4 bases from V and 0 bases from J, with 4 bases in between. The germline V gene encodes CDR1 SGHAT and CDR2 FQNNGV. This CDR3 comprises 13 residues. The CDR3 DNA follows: TGTGCCAGCAGCTCAATAGCCAAAAACATTCAGTACTTC. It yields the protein CASSSIAKNIQYF.

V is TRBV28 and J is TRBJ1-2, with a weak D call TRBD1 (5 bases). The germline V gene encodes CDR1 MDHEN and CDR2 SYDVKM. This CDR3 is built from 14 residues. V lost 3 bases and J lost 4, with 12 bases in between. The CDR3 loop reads CASSLETEIYGYTF. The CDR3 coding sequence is TGTGCCAGCAGTTTGGAGACAGAGATCTATGGCTACACCTTC.

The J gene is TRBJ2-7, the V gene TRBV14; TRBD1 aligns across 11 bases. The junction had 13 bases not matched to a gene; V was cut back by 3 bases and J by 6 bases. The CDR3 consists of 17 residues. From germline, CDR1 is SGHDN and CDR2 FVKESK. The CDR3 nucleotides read TGTGCCAGCAGCCAGGCTACCGGGACAGGGGGGAGTGTCGAGCAGTACTTC. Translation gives CASSQATGTGGSVEQYF.

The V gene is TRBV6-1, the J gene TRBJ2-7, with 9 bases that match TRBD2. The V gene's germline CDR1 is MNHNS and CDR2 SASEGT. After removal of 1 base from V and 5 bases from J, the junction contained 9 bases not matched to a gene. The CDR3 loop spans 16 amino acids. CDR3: CASSEGGSSGDDEQYF. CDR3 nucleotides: TGTGCCAGCAGTGAAGGGGGTTCTAGCGGGGATGACGAGCAGTACTTC.

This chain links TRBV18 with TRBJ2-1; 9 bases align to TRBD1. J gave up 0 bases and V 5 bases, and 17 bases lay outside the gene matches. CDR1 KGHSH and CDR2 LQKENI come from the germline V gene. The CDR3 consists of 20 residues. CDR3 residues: CASSSGNRGRPSISYNEQFF. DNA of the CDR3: TGTGCCAGCTCATCGGGGAACAGGGGGCGGCCTTCCATCTCCTACAATGAGCAGTTCTTC. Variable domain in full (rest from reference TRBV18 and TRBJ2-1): NAGVMQNPRHLVRRRGQEARLRCSPMKGHSHVYWYRQLPEEGLKFMVYLQKENIIDESGMPKERFSAEFPKEGPSILRIQQVVRGDSAAYFCASSSGNRGRPSISYNEQFFGPGTRLTVL.

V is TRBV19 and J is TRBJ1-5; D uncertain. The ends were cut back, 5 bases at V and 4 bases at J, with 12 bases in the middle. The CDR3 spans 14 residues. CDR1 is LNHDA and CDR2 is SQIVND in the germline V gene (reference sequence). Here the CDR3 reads CASSVTPTNQPQHF. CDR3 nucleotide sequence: TGTGCCAGTAGTGTGACACCAACAAATCAGCCCCAGCATTTT.

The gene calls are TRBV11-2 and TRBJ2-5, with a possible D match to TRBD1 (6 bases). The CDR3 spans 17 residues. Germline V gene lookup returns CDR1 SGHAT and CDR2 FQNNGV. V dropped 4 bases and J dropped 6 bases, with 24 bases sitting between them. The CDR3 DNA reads TGTGCCAGCAGCTCATACAGGGTGGGGCAGCGTGGGAAGACCCAGTACTTC. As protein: CASSSYRVGQRGKTQYF.

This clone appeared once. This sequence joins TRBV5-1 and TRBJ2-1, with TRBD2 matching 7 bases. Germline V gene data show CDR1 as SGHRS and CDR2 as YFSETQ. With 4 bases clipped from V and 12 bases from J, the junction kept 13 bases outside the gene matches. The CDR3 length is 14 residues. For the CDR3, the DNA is TGCGCCAGCAGCCTGGGATCTAGCGGAGCCGGGCAGTTCTTC. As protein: CASSLGSSGAGQFF. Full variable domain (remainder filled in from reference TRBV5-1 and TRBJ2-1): KAGVTQTPRYLIKTRGQQVTLSCSPISGHRSVSWYQQTPGQGLQFLFEYFSETQRNKGNFPGRFSGRQFSNSRSEMNVSTLELGDSALYLCASSLGSSGAGQFFGPGTRLTVL.

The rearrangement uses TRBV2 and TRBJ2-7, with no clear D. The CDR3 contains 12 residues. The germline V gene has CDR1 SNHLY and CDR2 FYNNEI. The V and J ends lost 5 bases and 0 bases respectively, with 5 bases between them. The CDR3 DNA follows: TGTGCCAGCAGTTACAGCTCCTACGAGCAGTACTTC. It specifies CASSYSSYEQYF.

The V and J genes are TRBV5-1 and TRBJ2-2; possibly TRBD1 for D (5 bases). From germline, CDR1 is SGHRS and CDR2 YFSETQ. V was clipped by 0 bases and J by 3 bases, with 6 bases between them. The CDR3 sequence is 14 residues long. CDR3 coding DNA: TGCGCCAGCAGCTTGGGGACATACACCGGGGAGCTGTTTTTT. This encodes CASSLGTYTGELFF.

Here the CDR3 DNA reads TGTGCCAGCGGGGTTAGCGGGGACACAGATACGCAGTATTTT. This encodes CASGVSGDTDTQYF. This rearrangement joins TRBV28 to TRBJ2-3; 8 bases match TRBD2. The junction had 6 bases not matched to a gene; V was cut back by 8 bases and J by 2 bases. Germline V lookup: CDR1 MDHEN, CDR2 SYDVKM. This CDR3 has 14 residues. Variable domain in full (rest from reference TRBV28 and TRBJ2-3): DVKVTQSSRYLVKRTGEKVFLECVQDMDHENMFWYRQDPGLGLRLIYFSYDVKMKEKGDIPEGYSVSREKKERFSLILESASTNQTSMYLCASGVSGDTDTQYFGPGTRLTVL.

This CDR3 reads CSVEDWVVSRGRDGSYEQYF. The CDR3 bases are TGCAGCGTTGAAGATTGGGTTGTTAGCAGGGGAAGGGATGGCTCCTACGAGCAGTACTTC. The chain uses TRBV29-1 and TRBJ2-7; D is perhaps TRBD1 (6 bases). This CDR3 contains 20 residues. Trimming stripped 0 bases from V and 0 bases from J, with 27 bases between. Germline values: CDR1 SQVTM, CDR2 ANQGSEA.